The 2 T cell receptor beta chains reported below all come from one sample, sequenced in a study of blood T cell repertoires in COVID-19. Sequenced by immunoSEQ multiplex PCR; TCRdb stores in-frame clones only, minus some. The sample has about 330,000 clones, 88% seen once; the top ten hold around 5%. The sample consisted of PBMCs or T cells enriched from blood (not recorded which). The receptors were sampled from a man younger than 40 who had recovered from COVID-19.

The rearrangement joins TRBV9 to TRBJ2-3, with D perhaps matching TRBD2 (7 bases). Germline-derived CDR1 and CDR2 are SGDLS and YYNGEE. This CDR3 has 16 amino acids. Trimming left V 3 bases short and J 5 bases short, with 19 bases between. The CDR3: CASSAIVGGGLDTQYF. CDR3 sequence (DNA): TGTGCCAGCAGCGCCATTGTAGGGGGGGGCCTAGATACGCAGTATTTT. The full variable domain, its missing parts supplied by reference TRBV9 and TRBJ2-3, is DSGVTQTPKHLITATGQRVTLRCSPRSGDLSVYWYQQSLDQGLQFLIQYYNGEERAKGNILERFSAQQFPDLHSELNLSSLELGDSALYFCASSAIVGGGLDTQYFGPGTRLTVL.

The chain carries TRBV4-1 and TRBJ2-3; maybe TRBD1 (5 bases). CDR1 is MGHRA and CDR2 is YSYEKL in the germline V gene. The ends were cut back, 3 bases at V and 3 bases at J, with 10 bases in the middle. There are 14 residues in the CDR3. The CDR3 region has the DNA TGCGCCAGCAGCCATGTGACAGCTACAGATACGCAGTATTTT. Residues: CASSHVTATDTQYF.